Below are 17 T cell receptor beta chains sequenced from a single sample in a study of blood T cell repertoires in COVID-19. Some clones are missing from TCRdb's copy, which holds only in-frame ones; the method was immunoSEQ multiplex PCR. Of under 200,000 clones detected, 86% appear once; the ten largest clones hold 5.6%. The source material was PBMCs or T cells enriched from blood (not recorded which). The receptors were sampled from a man aged 35 to 55 with acute COVID-19.

V gene TRBV6-5 combines with J gene TRBJ2-7; D gene unclear. The CDR3 length is 12 residues. V dropped 6 bases and J dropped 5 bases, with 11 bases sitting between them. The germline CDR1 and CDR2 sequences are MNHEY and SVGAGI. Written as DNA, the CDR3 is TGTGCCAGCAGGCAAGCTAGACACGAGCAGTACTTC. Protein: CASRQARHEQYF.

V is TRBV27 and J is TRBJ1-2, with TRBD1 identical over 7 bases. Unmatched junction bases numbered 5, after V lost 6 bases and J lost 4 bases. The CDR3 covers 13 residues. Germline values: CDR1 MNHEY, CDR2 SMNVEV (reference sequence). For the CDR3, the DNA is TGTGCCAGCAGGCAGACAGGGCTCTATGGCTACACCTTC. Protein: CASRQTGLYGYTF.

The chain couples TRBV7-9 to TRBJ2-3; D remains ambiguous. Looked up from germline, CDR1 is SEHNR and CDR2 is FQNEAQ (reference sequence). CDR3 length: 12 amino acids. V was pared by 3 bases and J by 4 bases, with 5 bases between. CDR3 loop: CASSFQADTQYF. The CDR3 coding sequence is TGTGCCAGCAGCTTTCAGGCAGATACGCAGTATTTT.

The V and J genes are TRBV2 and TRBJ2-7, with D perhaps matching TRBD2 (5 bases). V was pared by 7 bases and J by 3 bases, with 13 bases between. CDR1 is SNHLY and CDR2 is FYNNEI in the germline V gene. The CDR3 length is 13 residues. The CDR3 nucleotides read TGTGCCAGCAACAACGAGGGCCTCTACGAGCAGTACTTC. Its translation: CASNNEGLYEQYF. The full variable domain, rest sourced from reference TRBV2 and TRBJ2-7, is EPEVTQTPSHQVTQMGQEVILRCVPISNHLYFYWYRQILGQKVEFLVSFYNNEISEKSEIFDDQFSVERPDGSNFTLKIRSTKLEDSAMYFCASNNEGLYEQYFGPGTRLTVT.

CDR3 in amino acids: CASSLEGGIVETQYF. CDR3 in DNA: TGTGCCAGCAGCCTCGAAGGAGGCATTGTGGAGACCCAGTACTTC. J is TRBJ2-5 and V is TRBV9; D possibly corresponds to TRBD2 (5 bases). Germline CDR1 SGDLS, CDR2 YYNGEE. Between the trimmed V and J ends, which lost 4 bases and 5 bases, there was a span of 18 bases. This CDR3 comprises 15 residues.

The chain joins TRBV12-5 to TRBJ2-2, with a tentative D call TRBD1 (9 bases). Germline V gene data show CDR1 as LGHNT and CDR2 as FRNRAP. The CDR3 totals 21 residues. With 3 bases removed from V and 3 bases from J, the gap between germline ends came to 29 bases. The CDR3 is CASGFLDGQGKGSGDTGELFF. Written as DNA, the CDR3 is TGTGCTAGTGGTTTCCTTGACGGACAGGGGAAGGGTAGCGGGGACACCGGGGAGCTGTTTTTT.

Only a few counts were recorded for this clone. This rearrangement joins TRBV27 to TRBJ1-4; 7 bases line up with TRBD1. From germline, CDR1 is MNHEY and CDR2 SMNVEV (reference sequence). The CDR3 spans 16 residues. Germline trimming cut 5 bases from V and 5 bases from J; bases unmatched to any gene: 11. The CDR3 region is CASSTKDRVDNEKLFF. The CDR3 region has the DNA TGTGCCAGCAGTACCAAAGACAGGGTTGACAATGAAAAACTGTTTTTT.

This chain joins TRBV23-1 and TRBJ2-1; D might be TRBD2 (7 bases). TRBV23-1 qualifies as an ORF whose function is uncertain. The CDR3 has 14 amino acids. V lost 0 bases and J 8 bases, leaving 11 bases between the germline ends. CDR3 sequence: CASSQSSGGDEQFF. For the CDR3, the DNA is TGCGCCAGCAGTCAATCTTCGGGGGGCGATGAGCAGTTCTTC.

The rearrangement links TRBV9 to TRBJ2-1; 8 bases map to TRBD2. The ends lost 1 base at V and 1 base at J; junction bases unmatched: 7. The CDR3 contains 17 residues. From germline, CDR1 is SGDLS and CDR2 YYNGEE. CDR3 DNA sequence: TGTGCCAGCAGCGTACAAGGTAGCGGGATGTCCTACAATGAGCAGTTCTTC. This codes for CASSVQGSGMSYNEQFF.

The chain recombines TRBV10-3 with TRBJ1-2; 11 positions match TRBD1. In germline, CDR1 is ENHRY, CDR2 SYGVKD. The CDR3 is made up of 15 amino acids. J was trimmed by 5 bases and V by 2 bases; bases with no gene match: 4. The CDR3 DNA is TGTGCCATCAGTGAGAGGGACAGGGGGTTTTATGGCTACACCTTC. Translated: CAISERDRGFYGYTF.

A single count supports this clone. The chain joins TRBV6-2 or TRBV6-3 to TRBJ2-7; D unresolved. This CDR3 is 12 amino acids long. The germline V and J ends were trimmed by 5 bases and 1 base, with 6 bases remaining between them. From germline, CDR1 is MNHEY and CDR2 SVGEGT. The DNA of the CDR3 is TGTGCCAGCAGTCAGCGATCCTACGAGCAGTACTTC. It codes for CASSQRSYEQYF.

The J gene is TRBJ1-6, the V gene TRBV19; D is unclear. The CDR3 totals 12 residues. Germline V gives CDR1 LNHDA, CDR2 SQIVND (reference sequence). V shed 7 bases and J shed 7 bases, with 8 bases lying between them. This CDR3 reads CASNEVNSPLHF. In nucleotides, the CDR3 is TGTGCCAGTAATGAGGTGAATTCACCCCTCCACTTT.

This chain uses TRBV20-1 with TRBJ1-2; a weak D match, TRBD1 (5 bases). V lost 6 bases and J lost 4, with 9 bases in between. Germline V gives CDR1 DFQATT, CDR2 SNEGSKA (reference sequence). The CDR3 runs to 11 residues. CDR3 sequence (DNA): TGCAGTGCCGGCGGGGGCTATGGCTACACCTTC. Translated, it gives CSAGGGYGYTF.

The chain carries TRBV10-3 and TRBJ2-2; D call uncertain. Germline V lookup: CDR1 ENHRY, CDR2 SYGVKD. The V end lost 6 bases, the J end lost 3 bases, and 11 bases lay between the germline ends. The CDR3 covers 14 residues. The DNA of the CDR3 is TGTGCCATCAGCCCCGCTACAGACACCGGGGAGCTGTTTTTT. It is translated as CAISPATDTGELFF.

This CDR3 is CASSIAGGLNEQFF. In DNA, the CDR3 is TGTGCCAGCTCAATAGCGGGAGGTCTCAATGAGCAGTTCTTC. V gene TRBV9 combines with J gene TRBJ2-1; 10 bases map to TRBD2. The CDR3 consists of 14 residues. The germline V gene encodes CDR1 SGDLS and CDR2 YYNGEE. The junction had 7 bases not matched to a gene; V was cut back by 7 bases and J by 6 bases.

V and J are TRBV19 and TRBJ2-7, with D possibly matching TRBD2 (5 bases). The CDR3 spans 13 residues. Germline-derived CDR1 and CDR2 are LNHDA and SQIVND (reference sequence). The V end lost 3 bases, the J end lost 6 bases, and 12 bases lay between the germline ends. The CDR3 DNA reads as TGTGCCAGTAGTATCACTCCCGGAGGCGAGCAGTACTTC. This encodes CASSITPGGEQYF.

CDR3 protein: CASSEGTSANTGELFF. CDR3 DNA: TGTGCCAGCAGCGAAGGGACTAGCGCGAACACCGGGGAGCTGTTTTTT. V usage is TRBV9 and J usage is TRBJ2-2; 10 nucleotides line up with TRBD2. The V and J ends lost 3 bases and 0 bases, in that order; junction bases with no gene match: 2. This CDR3 has 16 amino acids. CDR1 and CDR2 from the germline V gene are SGDLS and YYNGEE.